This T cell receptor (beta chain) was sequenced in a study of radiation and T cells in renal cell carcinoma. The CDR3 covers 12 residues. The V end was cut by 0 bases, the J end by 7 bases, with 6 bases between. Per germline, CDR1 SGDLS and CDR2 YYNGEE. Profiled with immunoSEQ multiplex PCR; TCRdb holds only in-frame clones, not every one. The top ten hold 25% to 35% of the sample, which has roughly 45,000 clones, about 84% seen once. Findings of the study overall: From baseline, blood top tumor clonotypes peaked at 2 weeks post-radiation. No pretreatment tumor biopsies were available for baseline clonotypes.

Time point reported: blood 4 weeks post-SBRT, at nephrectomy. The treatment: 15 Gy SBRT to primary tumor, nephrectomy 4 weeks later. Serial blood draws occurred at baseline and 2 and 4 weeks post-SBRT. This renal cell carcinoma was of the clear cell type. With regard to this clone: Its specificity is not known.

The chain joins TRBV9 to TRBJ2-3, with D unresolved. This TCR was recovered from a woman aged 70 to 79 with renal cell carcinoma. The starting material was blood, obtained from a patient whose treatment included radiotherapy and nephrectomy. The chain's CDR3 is CASSVDQYTQYF. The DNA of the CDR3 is TGTGCCAGCAGCGTAGATCAGTATACGCAGTATTTT.